This T cell receptor beta chain was recorded in a study of blood T cells in healthy people across ages. Study conclusions and caveats: The recorded TCR beta diversity per million T cells decreased in a roughly linear manner with age.

A J-beta primer mix and a sample-barcoded 5' primer were used in a second PCR of roughly 6 to 11 cycles. The authors tagged each cDNA molecule using a template-switch adaptor with 12 random nucleotides. One entry per CDR3 protein results from TCRdb running MiXCR on the 5' RACE reads. The repertoire holds around 870,000 distinct CDR3 sequences, with under 30% as singletons. About this clonotype: The antigen is undetermined.

Germline V CDR1 and CDR2: KGHSH, LQKENI. The trim removed 4 bases at V and 0 bases at J, leaving 4 bases unmatched. CDR3 length equals 15 residues. Sequencing was carried out using blood. The chain has TRBV18 and TRBJ1-2; 8 bases line up with TRBD1. The TCR originated in an elderly woman in good health. This chain's CDR3 is CASSRGTGANYGYTF. In nucleotides, the CDR3 is TGTGCCAGCTCACGAGGGACAGGAGCTAACTATGGCTACACCTTC.